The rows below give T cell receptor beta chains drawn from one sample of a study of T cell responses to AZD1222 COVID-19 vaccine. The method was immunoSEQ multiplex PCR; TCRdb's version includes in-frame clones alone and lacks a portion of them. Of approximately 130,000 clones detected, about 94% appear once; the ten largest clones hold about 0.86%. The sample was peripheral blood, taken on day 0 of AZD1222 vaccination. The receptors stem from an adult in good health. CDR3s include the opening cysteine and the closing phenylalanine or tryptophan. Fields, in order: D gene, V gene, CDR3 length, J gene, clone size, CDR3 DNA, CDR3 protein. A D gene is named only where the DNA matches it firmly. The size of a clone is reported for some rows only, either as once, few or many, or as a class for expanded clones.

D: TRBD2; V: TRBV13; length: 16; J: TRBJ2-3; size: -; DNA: TGTGCCAGCAGCTCTGCTAGCGGGGGAAAAACAGATACGCAGTATTTT; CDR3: CASSSASGGKTDTQYF
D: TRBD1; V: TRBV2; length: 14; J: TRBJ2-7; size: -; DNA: TGTGCCAGCTCCCGGACAGGGGGATCCTACGAGCAGTACTTC; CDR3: CASSRTGGSYEQYF
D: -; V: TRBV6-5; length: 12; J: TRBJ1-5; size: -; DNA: TGTGCCAGCGTCGAAGGTGGTCAGCCCCAGCATTTT; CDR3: CASVEGGQPQHF
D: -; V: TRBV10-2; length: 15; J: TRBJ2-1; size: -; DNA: TGCGCCAGCAGTGAGAGGGGCAGCTCCTACAATGAGCAGTTCTTC; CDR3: CASSERGSSYNEQFF
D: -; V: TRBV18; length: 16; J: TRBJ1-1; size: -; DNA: TGTGCCAGCTCACCAGGAACAGGGTGGTGGGGCACTGAAGCTTTCTTT; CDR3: CASSPGTGWWGTEAFF
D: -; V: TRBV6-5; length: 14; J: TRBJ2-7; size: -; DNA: TGTGCCAGCAGTAACATCCCGGTCTCCTACGAGCAGTACTTC; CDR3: CASSNIPVSYEQYF
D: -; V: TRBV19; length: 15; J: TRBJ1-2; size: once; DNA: TGTGCCAGTAGTATCGGGGTGGGCCAGCCCTATGGCTACACCTTC; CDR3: CASSIGVGQPYGYTF
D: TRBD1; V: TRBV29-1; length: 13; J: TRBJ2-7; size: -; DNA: TGCAGCGGGGCCGGGACAGGGTTATACGAGCAGTACTTC; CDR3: CSGAGTGLYEQYF
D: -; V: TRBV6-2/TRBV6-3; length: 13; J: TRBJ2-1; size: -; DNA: TGTGCCAGCAGTTCCCTTATGGGGGGGGCCCAGTTCTTC; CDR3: CASSSLMGGAQFF
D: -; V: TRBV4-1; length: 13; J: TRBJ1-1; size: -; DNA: TGCGCCAGCAGCCAGGGAGGGAACACTGAAGCTTTCTTT; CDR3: CASSQGGNTEAFF
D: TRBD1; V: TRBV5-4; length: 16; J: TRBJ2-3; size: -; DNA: TGTGCCAGCAGCTCAACGAAGACAGGGTTCATAGATACGCAGTATTTT; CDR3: CASSSTKTGFIDTQYF
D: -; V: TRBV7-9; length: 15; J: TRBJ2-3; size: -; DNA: TGTGCCAGCAGCTTAGGGGTGGGTCTTGGAGATACGCAGTATTTT; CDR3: CASSLGVGLGDTQYF
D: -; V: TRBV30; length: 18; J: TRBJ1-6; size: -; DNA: TGTGCCTGGAGAGGGAGAGGGAAAGAAAGGGTCTATAATTCACCCCTCCACTTT; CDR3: CAWRGRGKERVYNSPLHF
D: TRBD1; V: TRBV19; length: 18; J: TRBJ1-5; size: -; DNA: TGTGCCAGTAGAAATTCGCTACGACAGGGATATAGCAATCAGCCCCAGCATTTT; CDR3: CASRNSLRQGYSNQPQHF
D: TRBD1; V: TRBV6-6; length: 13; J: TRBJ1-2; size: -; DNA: TGTGCCAGCCGGACAGGGGATATCTATGGCTACACCTTC; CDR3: CASRTGDIYGYTF
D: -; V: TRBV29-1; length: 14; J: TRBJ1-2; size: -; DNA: TGCAGCGTTGAAGATCGCAACTTAAACTATGGCTACACCTTC; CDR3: CSVEDRNLNYGYTF
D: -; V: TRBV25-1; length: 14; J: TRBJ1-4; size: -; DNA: TGTGCCAGCAGTGGCCCAGGATTTAATGAAAAACTGTTTTTT; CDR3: CASSGPGFNEKLFF
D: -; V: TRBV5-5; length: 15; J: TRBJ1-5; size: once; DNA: TGTGCCAGCAGTTTCCGGGACACTAGCAATCAGCCCCAGCATTTT; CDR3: CASSFRDTSNQPQHF
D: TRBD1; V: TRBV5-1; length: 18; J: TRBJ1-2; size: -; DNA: TGCGCCAGCAGCTTTCGACAGGGGTTGGCAGCTTATAACTATGGCTACACCTTC; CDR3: CASSFRQGLAAYNYGYTF
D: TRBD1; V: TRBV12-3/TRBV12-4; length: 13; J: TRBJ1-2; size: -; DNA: TGTGCCAGCAGTTTTGAGGGGGCGGCTGGCTACACCTTC; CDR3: CASSFEGAAGYTF
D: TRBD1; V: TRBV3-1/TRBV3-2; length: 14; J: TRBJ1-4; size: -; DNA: TGTGCCAGCAGCCAAAGGGGGCAGGTTGAAAAACTGTTTTTT; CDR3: CASSQRGQVEKLFF
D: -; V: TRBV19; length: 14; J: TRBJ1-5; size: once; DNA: TGTGCCAGTAGTATGATCGCATTCGGTCAGCCCCAGCATTTT; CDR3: CASSMIAFGQPQHF
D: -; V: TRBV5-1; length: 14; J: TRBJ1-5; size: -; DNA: TGCGCCAGCAGCTTGACCGGGGGGAGCCAGCCCCAGCATTTT; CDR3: CASSLTGGSQPQHF
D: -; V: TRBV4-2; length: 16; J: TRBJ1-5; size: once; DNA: TGTGCCAGCAGCCAAGATGGGGTGGTAGGAAATCAGCCCCAGCATTTT; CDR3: CASSQDGVVGNQPQHF
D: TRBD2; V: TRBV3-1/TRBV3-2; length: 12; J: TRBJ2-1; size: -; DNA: TGTGCCAGCAGCCAGGTAGCGGGGGGACAGTTCTTC; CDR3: CASSQVAGGQFF
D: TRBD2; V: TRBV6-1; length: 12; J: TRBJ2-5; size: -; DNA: TGTGCCAGCAGTCATCAGACTAGCGTCCAGTACTTC; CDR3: CASSHQTSVQYF
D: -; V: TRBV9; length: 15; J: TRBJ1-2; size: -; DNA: TGTGCCAGCAGCGTAGTCCCATATCAAGCATATGGCTACACCTTC; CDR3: CASSVVPYQAYGYTF
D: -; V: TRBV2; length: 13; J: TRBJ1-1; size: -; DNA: TGTGCCAGCAGGGACGACACGAACACTGAAGCTTTCTTT; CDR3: CASRDDTNTEAFF
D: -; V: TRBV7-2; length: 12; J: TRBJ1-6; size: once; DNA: TGTGCCAGCAGCTTAGTAGGACCACCCCTCCACTTT; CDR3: CASSLVGPPLHF
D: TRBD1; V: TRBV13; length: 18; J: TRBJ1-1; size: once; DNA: TGTGCCAGCAGACACCGGACAGGGGGGTCCGATGGGAACACTGAAGCTTTCTTT; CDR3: CASRHRTGGSDGNTEAFF
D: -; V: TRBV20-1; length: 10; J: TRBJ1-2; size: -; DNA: TGCAGTGCTAGTAACTATGGCTACACCTTC; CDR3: CSASNYGYTF
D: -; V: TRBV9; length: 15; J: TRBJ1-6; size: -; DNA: TGTGCCAGCAGCCCAGGTCGAGTCGGTAATTCACCCCTCCACTTT; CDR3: CASSPGRVGNSPLHF
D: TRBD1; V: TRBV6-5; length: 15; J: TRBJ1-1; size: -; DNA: TGTGCCAGCAGTTCGGGACAGGTAGTAGCGGCTGAAGCTTTCTTT; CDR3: CASSSGQVVAAEAFF
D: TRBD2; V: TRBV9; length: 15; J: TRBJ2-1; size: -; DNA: TGTGCCAGCAGCGTAGACGGGGGGGACTACAATGAGCAGTTCTTC; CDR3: CASSVDGGDYNEQFF
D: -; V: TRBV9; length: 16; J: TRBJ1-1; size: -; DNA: TGTGCCAGCAGCCCTTCACCGGGCTCCTCCAACACTGAAGCTTTCTTT; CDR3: CASSPSPGSSNTEAFF
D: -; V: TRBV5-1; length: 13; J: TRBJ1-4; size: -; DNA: TGCGCCAGCAGCAACGCCCAAGGGGAAAAACTGTTTTTT; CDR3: CASSNAQGEKLFF
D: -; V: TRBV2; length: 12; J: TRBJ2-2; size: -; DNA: TGTGCCACCGCGGTCGGCGCCGGGGAGCTGTTTTTT; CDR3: CATAVGAGELFF
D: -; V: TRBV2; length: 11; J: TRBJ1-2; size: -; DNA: TGTGCCAGCAGAATGGGACGTGGCTACACCTTC; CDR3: CASRMGRGYTF
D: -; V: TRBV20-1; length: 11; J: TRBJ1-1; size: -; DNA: TGCAGTGCTTTGGGTACAGGGAAAGCTTTCTTT; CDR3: CSALGTGKAFF
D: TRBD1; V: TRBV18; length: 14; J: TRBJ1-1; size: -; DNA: TGTGCCAGCTCACTAAAGAAACAGGGGCCTGAAGCTTTCTTT; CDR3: CASSLKKQGPEAFF
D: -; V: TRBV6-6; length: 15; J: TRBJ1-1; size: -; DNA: TGTGCCAGCAGACCGGGGGCCCCATTGAACACTGAAGCTTTCTTT; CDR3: CASRPGAPLNTEAFF
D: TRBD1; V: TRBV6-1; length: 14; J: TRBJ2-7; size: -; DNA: TGTGCCAGCAGTGAGGGGGACAGGTTCTACGGGCAGTACTTC; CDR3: CASSEGDRFYGQYF
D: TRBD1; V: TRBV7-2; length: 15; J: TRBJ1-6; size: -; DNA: TGTGCCAGCAGCTTAGTTATCCAGGGGGGGTCACCCCTCCACTTT; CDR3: CASSLVIQGGSPLHF
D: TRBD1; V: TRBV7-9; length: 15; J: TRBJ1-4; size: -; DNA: TGTGCCAGCAGCTTAGGGGACAGGGAAAATGAAAAACTGTTTTTT; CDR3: CASSLGDRENEKLFF
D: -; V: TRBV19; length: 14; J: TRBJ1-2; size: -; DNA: TGTGCCAGTAGTATAACGACAGGACCGTATGGCTACACCTTC; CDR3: CASSITTGPYGYTF